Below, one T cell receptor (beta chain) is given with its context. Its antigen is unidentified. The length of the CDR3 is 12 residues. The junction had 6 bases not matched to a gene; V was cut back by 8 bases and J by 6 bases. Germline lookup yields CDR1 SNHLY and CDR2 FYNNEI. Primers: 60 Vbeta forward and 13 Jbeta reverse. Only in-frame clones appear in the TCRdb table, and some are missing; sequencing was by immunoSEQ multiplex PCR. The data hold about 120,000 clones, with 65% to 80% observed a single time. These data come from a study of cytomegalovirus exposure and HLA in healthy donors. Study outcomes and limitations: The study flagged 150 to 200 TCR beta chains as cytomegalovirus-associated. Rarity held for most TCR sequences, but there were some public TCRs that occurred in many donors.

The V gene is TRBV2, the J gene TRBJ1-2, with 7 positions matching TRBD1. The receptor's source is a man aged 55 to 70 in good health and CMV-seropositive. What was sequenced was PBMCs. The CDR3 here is CASADRAHGYTF. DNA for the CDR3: TGTGCCAGCGCAGACAGGGCCCATGGCTACACCTTC.